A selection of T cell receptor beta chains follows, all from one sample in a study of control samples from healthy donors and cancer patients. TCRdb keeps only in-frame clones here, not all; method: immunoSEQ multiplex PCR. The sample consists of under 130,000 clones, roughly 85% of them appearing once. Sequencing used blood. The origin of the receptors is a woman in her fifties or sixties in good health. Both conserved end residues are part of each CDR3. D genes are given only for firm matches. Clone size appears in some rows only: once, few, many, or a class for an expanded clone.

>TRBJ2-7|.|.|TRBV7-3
TGTGCCGGTATCTACGAGCAGTACTTC
CAGIYEQYF
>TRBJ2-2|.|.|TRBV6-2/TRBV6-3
TGTGCCAGCAGTACCCACGCCGGGGGGCCCGGGGAGCTGTTTTTT
CASSTHAGGPGELFF
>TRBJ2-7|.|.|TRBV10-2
TGCGCCAGCCAAACAGAATACGAGCAGTACTTC
CASQTEYEQYF
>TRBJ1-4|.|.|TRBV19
TGTGCCAGTACCTCTCGGGACCGTAATGAAAAACTGTTTTTT
CASTSRDRNEKLFF
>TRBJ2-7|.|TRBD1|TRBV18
TGTGCCAGCTCACCGGGACAGGGATATATTGGGCAGTACTTC
CASSPGQGYIGQYF
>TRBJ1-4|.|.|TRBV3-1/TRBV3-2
TGTGCCAGCAGCCAAGATCCTCCAGCCGGGACTAATGAAAAACTGTTTTTT
CASSQDPPAGTNEKLFF
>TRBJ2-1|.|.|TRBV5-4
TGTGCCAGCAGCTTGGCCTGGGCGGGGAGCTCCTACAATGAGCAGTTCTTC
CASSLAWAGSSYNEQFF
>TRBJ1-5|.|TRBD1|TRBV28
TGTGCCAGCAGTTTAGAGGGGGCTCGACCGGGTCAGCCCCAGCATTTT
CASSLEGARPGQPQHF
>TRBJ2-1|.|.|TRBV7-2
TGTGCCAGCAGACCTCGAGACTCCTACAATGAGCAGTTCTTC
CASRPRDSYNEQFF
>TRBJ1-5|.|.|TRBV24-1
TGTGCCACCAGTGGAAAAGGGGAGCCCCAGCATTTT
CATSGKGEPQHF
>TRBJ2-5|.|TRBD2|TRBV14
TGTGCCAGCAGCCAAGATGGGTGGAGCGGGGGAGGCGAGACCCAGTACTTC
CASSQDGWSGGGETQYF
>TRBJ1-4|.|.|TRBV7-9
TGTGCCAGCAGCTTACGTAGTCAAGGGGAAAAACTGTTTTTT
CASSLRSQGEKLFF
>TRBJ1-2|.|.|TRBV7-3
TGTGCCAGCAGCCCCCGAGGGCGGTCCTCCCACCCCTATGGCTACACCTTC
CASSPRGRSSHPYGYTF
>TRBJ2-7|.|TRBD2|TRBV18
TGTGCCAGCTCTGTGACTAGCGGGATCCACGAGCAGTACTTC
CASSVTSGIHEQYF
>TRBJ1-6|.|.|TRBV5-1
TGCGCCAGCAGCTTGGACGGCGGAGGGAGCAATTCACCCCTCCACTTT
CASSLDGGGSNSPLHF
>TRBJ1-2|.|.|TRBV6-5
TGTGCCAGCAGTTACGGGACTTCTCTTGGCTACACCTTC
CASSYGTSLGYTF
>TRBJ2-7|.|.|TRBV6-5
TGTGCCAGCAGTTCTCCAGGGCATGGCGAGCAGTACTTC
CASSSPGHGEQYF
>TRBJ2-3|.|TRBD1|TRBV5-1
TGCGCCAGCAGCCTGGATGGACAGGCTAGCACAGATACGCAGTATTTT
CASSLDGQASTDTQYF
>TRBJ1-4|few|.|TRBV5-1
TGCGCCAGCAGGTCCGTCTCAACTAATGAAAAACTGTTTTTT
CASRSVSTNEKLFF
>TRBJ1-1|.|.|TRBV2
TGTGCCAGCAGTGAAGGGGGCGGGAACACTGAAGCTTTCTTT
CASSEGGGNTEAFF
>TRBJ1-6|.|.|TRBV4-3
TGCGCCAGCAGCCCCACAGGGTTTGATAATTCACCCCTCCACTTT
CASSPTGFDNSPLHF
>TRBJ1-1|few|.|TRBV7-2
TGTGCCAGCAGCCCTACGTTGGGATCGGGCACTGAAGCTTTCTTT
CASSPTLGSGTEAFF
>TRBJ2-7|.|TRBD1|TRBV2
TGTGCCAGCAGTCTCGACAGGGTATACTCCTACGAGCAGTACTTC
CASSLDRVYSYEQYF
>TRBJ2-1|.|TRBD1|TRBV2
TGTGCCAAACAAGGACAGGGTGACAATGAGCAGTTCTTC
CAKQGQGDNEQFF
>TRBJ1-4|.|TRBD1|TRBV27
TGTGCCAGCAGACGGACAGGGACTACAGCAACTAATGAAAAACTGTTTTTT
CASRRTGTTATNEKLFF
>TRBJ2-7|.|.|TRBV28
TGTGCCAGCAGTTACAGGGTCGGGGAGCAGTACTTC
CASSYRVGEQYF
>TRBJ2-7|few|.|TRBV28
TGTGCCAGCAGTTTTAAGGTGGACGAGCAGTACTTC
CASSFKVDEQYF
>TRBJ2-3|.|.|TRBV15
TGTGCCACCAGCAGAGGAGCTAGGGCCAGCCTCGCAAAAGATACGCAGTATTTT
CATSRGARASLAKDTQYF
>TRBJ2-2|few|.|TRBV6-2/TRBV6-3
TGTGCCAGCAGTCTTGGGACAAGAGAGCTGTTTTTT
CASSLGTRELFF
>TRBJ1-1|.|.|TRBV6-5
TGTGCCAGCAGATCCGGCGGGGGGGGCGTTCAAGCTTTCTTT
CASRSGGGGVQAFF
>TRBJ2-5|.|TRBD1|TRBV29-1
TGCAGCGTTCAACAGGGGCGAAGGGAGACCCAGTACTTC
CSVQQGRRETQYF
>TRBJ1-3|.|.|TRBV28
TGTGCCAGCAGTTTTAGCGGCTGGCATTCTGGAAACACCATATATTTT
CASSFSGWHSGNTIYF
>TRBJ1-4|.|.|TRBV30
TGTGCCTGGAGTGCTCTTTCGAGGAATGAAAAACTGTTTTTT
CAWSALSRNEKLFF
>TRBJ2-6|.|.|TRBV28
TGTGCCAGCACTCACTCTGGGGCCAACGTCCTGACTTTC
CASTHSGANVLTF
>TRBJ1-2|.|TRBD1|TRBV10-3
TGTGCCATCAGTGAGACTCCGGGACAGAGCACTAACTATGGCTACACCTTC
CAISETPGQSTNYGYTF
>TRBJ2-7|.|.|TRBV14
TGTGCCAGCAGCCAAGTCAGGGCTTGGAACGAGCAGTACTTC
CASSQVRAWNEQYF
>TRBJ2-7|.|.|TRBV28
TGTGCCAGCAGTAGCCGGGACAAGCAGTACTTC
CASSSRDKQYF
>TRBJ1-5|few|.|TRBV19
TGTGCCAGTAGTATAGGCTCTGTCGGGACGACGGGCAATCAGCCCCAGCATTTT
CASSIGSVGTTGNQPQHF
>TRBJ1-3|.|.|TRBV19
TGTGCCAGTAGTATAGAGGGAAAACCTGGAAACACCATATATTTT
CASSIEGKPGNTIYF
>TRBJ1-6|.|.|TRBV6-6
TGTGCCAGCAGTAGGGGAGGGTCACCCCTCCACTTT
CASSRGGSPLHF
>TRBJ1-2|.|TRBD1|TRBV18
TGTGCCAGCTCACCAGCCGGGACAGGGGATGGCTACACCTTC
CASSPAGTGDGYTF
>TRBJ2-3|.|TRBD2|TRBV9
TGTGCCAGCAGCGTACTGGGACTAGCGGGCGACCATCAAAACACAGATACGCAGTATTTT
CASSVLGLAGDHQNTDTQYF
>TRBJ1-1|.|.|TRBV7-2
TGTGCCAGCAGCTCGCAAGGGGAAGGGGCTGAAGCTTTCTTT
CASSSQGEGAEAFF
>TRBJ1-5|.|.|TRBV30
TGTGCCTGGAGTGGGGGGGCAGGCAATCAGCCCCAGCATTTT
CAWSGGAGNQPQHF
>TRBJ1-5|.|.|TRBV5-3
TGTGCCAGAAGCTTGGAGACATTTAGCAATCAGCCCCAGCATTTT
CARSLETFSNQPQHF
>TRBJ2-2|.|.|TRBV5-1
TGCGCCAGCAGCTTTACGGGGGACGGCACCGGGGAGCTGTTTTTT
CASSFTGDGTGELFF
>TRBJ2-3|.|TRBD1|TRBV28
TGTGCCAGCAGTTTATTGCGTAGGGGGCGAAGCACAGATACGCAGTATTTT
CASSLLRRGRSTDTQYF
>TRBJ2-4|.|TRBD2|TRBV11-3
TGTGCCAGCAGCTTACTAGCGGGGGGCACCAAAAACATTCAGTACTTC
CASSLLAGGTKNIQYF
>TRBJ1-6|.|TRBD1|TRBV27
TGTGCCAGCAGAGGACAGGGTAAGGCCCTCCACTTT
CASRGQGKALHF
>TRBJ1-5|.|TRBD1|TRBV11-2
TGTGCCAGCAGCTACCTGGGGGACAGGGCTCGCCAGCCCCAGCATTTT
CASSYLGDRARQPQHF
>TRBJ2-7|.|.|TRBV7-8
TGTGCCAGCAGCCGAGGGCCTCTCGAGCAGTACTTC
CASSRGPLEQYF
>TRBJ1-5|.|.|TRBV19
TGTGCCAGTAGTATAGTGCCAGGAGGTAACCAGCCCCAGCATTTT
CASSIVPGGNQPQHF
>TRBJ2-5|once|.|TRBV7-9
TGTGCCAGCAGTTACCGGTGGGACGGGGCCCAGTACTTC
CASSYRWDGAQYF
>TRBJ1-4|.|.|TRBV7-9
TGTGCCAGCAGTCCGGACAGCGTGTTTAATGAAAAACTGTTTTTT
CASSPDSVFNEKLFF
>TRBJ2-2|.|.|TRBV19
TGTGCCAGTAGTTCTCAGGTCCCCACCGGGGAGCTGTTTTTT
CASSSQVPTGELFF
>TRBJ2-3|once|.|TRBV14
TGTGCCAGCAGCCAAGGTCGATCCGATACGCAGTATTTT
CASSQGRSDTQYF
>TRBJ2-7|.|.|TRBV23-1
TGCGCCAGCAGGGACAGCTACGAGCAGTACTTC
CASRDSYEQYF